This T cell receptor (beta chain) was recovered during a study of T cells in Graves' hyperthyroidism and ophthalmopathy. The sample holds a few counts of this clonotype. Regions amplified from RNA transcripts were the TCR beta CDR3 regions. Primed by the HTBI set, a first-round RT-PCR was run on the TCR CDR3. Each CDR3 protein gets one entry after TCRdb re-called the multiplex PCR reads with MiXCR. Here the sample spans fewer than 650,000 distinct CDR3 sequences, 13% to 15% being singletons. The V gene lost 4 bases and the J gene lost 2 bases, with 12 bases spanning the gap. The CDR3 extends over 14 amino acids. From germline, CDR1 is LGHNA and CDR2 YSLEER. Ophthalmopathy patients had Clinical Activity Score at least 3, NOSPECS grade at least 4, duration under 3 months. Patients with uncontrolled infections, other autoimmune diseases, pregnancy or lactation were excluded.

Sequenced input: blood. V is TRBV4-3 and J is TRBJ2-7; the D gene is possibly TRBD2 (5 bases). This TCR derives from a woman between 18 and 29 years old with Graves' ophthalmopathy. This CDR3 is CASSLDTGTYEQYF. The CDR3 DNA reads as TGCGCCAGCAGCCTCGACACGGGGACCTACGAGCAGTACTTC.